This TCR beta chain emerged from a study of cytomegalovirus exposure and HLA in healthy donors. PCR was performed using 60 Vbeta and 13 Jbeta primers. Profiling relied on immunoSEQ multiplex PCR, and the TCRdb table lists in-frame clones only, not all of them. The sample yields 110,000 or so clones, roughly three quarters seen once. The CDR3 sequence is 12 residues long. Germline V gives CDR1 SGHDT, CDR2 YYEEEE. Trimming cost V 4 bases and J 10 bases, with 12 bases left between them. This TCR derives from a middle-aged woman in good health and CMV-seropositive. The sample comprised PBMCs. V and J are TRBV5-6 and TRBJ1-5; D possibly corresponds to TRBD1 (5 bases). CDR3 loop: CASSTQGLPQHF. CDR3 bases: TGTGCCAGCAGCACTCAGGGTTTACCCCAGCATTTT.